Listed below are T cell receptor beta chains from one sample, sequenced in a study of blood T cell repertoires in COVID-19. The protocol was immunoSEQ multiplex PCR, while the TCRdb copy is restricted to in-frame clones and leaves out a portion. Of approximately 440,000 clones listed, around 90% were seen once; the top ten hold about 0.7%. Sequences were obtained from PBMCs or T cells enriched from blood (not recorded which). These receptors were obtained from a young woman who had recovered from COVID-19. The CDR3 runs from the conserved cysteine through the conserved F or W. Fields, in order: clone size, J gene, D gene, V gene, CDR3 protein, CDR3 DNA. D genes are given only for firm matches. Size values are once, few and many counts, or a class for expanded clones, and some rows have none.

>-|TRBJ1-5|-|TRBV19
CASSIGQGGQPQHF
TGTGCCAGTAGTATCGGGCAGGGCGGTCAGCCCCAGCATTTT
>few|TRBJ2-5|-|TRBV5-1
CASSLVRSGYQETQYF
TGCGCCAGCAGCTTGGTCCGTAGCGGCTATCAAGAGACCCAGTACTTC
>once|TRBJ2-7|TRBD1|TRBV5-1
CASSLGTGGLDEQYF
TGCGCCAGCAGCTTGGGGACAGGTGGCCTTGACGAGCAGTACTTC
>-|TRBJ2-7|-|TRBV18
CASSPTSGRGYHEQYF
TGTGCCAGCTCACCTACCAGCGGAAGAGGGTACCACGAGCAGTACTTC
>-|TRBJ1-5|-|TRBV28
CASSSGIRNQPQHF
TGTGCCAGCAGTTCAGGGATCCGCAATCAGCCCCAGCATTTT
>-|TRBJ1-1|-|TRBV5-8
CASSPRAESGAFF
TGTGCCAGCAGCCCCCGGGCCGAAAGCGGAGCTTTCTTT
>-|TRBJ1-3|-|TRBV28
CASSSQGRTGNTIYF
TGTGCCAGCAGTTCCCAGGGCCGGACTGGAAACACCATATATTTT
>-|TRBJ1-6|-|TRBV2
CASTPRGARNSPLHF
TGTGCCAGCACCCCCCGGGGGGCCCGAAATTCACCCCTCCACTTT
>once|TRBJ1-2|-|TRBV6-5
CATQGYGYTF
TGTGCCACCCAGGGCTATGGCTACACCTTC
>-|TRBJ1-1|-|TRBV30
CAWSVLRQAFF
TGTGCCTGGAGTGTACTCCGCCAAGCTTTCTTT
>-|TRBJ1-1|-|TRBV2
CAVGDTEAFF
TGTGCCGTAGGGGACACTGAAGCTTTCTTT
>-|TRBJ1-2|-|TRBV2
CASSEGREYGYTF
TGTGCCAGCAGTGAAGGTCGGGAGTATGGCTACACCTTC
>-|TRBJ1-1|-|TRBV27
CASRSRRARDTEAFF
TGTGCCAGCAGGTCCCGGCGAGCGCGGGACACTGAAGCTTTCTTT
>-|TRBJ2-1|TRBD1|TRBV18
CASSTTGENLYEQFF
TGTGCCAGCTCAACTACAGGGGAGAACTTGTATGAGCAGTTCTTC
>-|TRBJ1-1|-|TRBV4-1
CASSQDAVTEAFF
TGCGCCAGCAGCCAAGATGCAGTAACTGAAGCTTTCTTT
>-|TRBJ1-3|-|TRBV7-9
CASSPRGGRAQLGGNTIYF
TGTGCCAGCAGCCCCCGGGGGGGCAGGGCACAACTAGGAGGAAACACCATATATTTT
>-|TRBJ2-5|-|TRBV9
CASSVETGQETQYF
TGTGCCAGCAGCGTAGAGACAGGTCAAGAGACCCAGTACTTC
>few|TRBJ2-2|-|TRBV6-1
CASSEGTHTGELFF
TGTGCCAGCAGTGAAGGGACACACACCGGGGAGCTGTTTTTT
>-|TRBJ2-1|TRBD1|TRBV9
CASTLGQGTYNEQFF
TGTGCCAGCACTTTGGGACAGGGGACCTACAATGAGCAGTTCTTC
>-|TRBJ2-5|-|TRBV7-2
CASSLTPAAGTQYF
TGTGCCAGCAGCTTAACTCCCGCCGCGGGGACCCAGTACTTC
>few|TRBJ2-1|-|TRBV21-1
CASSKSGLDRNNEQFF
TGTGCCAGCAGCAAATCGGGACTAGACCGTAACAATGAGCAGTTCTTC
>-|TRBJ1-3|TRBD1|TRBV12-5
CASGVLQGAFVLNSDGNTIYF
TGTGCTAGTGGTGTATTACAGGGGGCGTTCGTGTTGAATTCGGACGGAAACACCATATATTTT
>-|TRBJ1-2|-|TRBV28
CASSLQRKDGYTF
TGTGCCAGCAGTTTGCAGCGTAAGGATGGCTACACCTTC
>-|TRBJ1-2|-|TRBV4-1
CASSLPGQNYGYTF
TGCGCCAGCAGTCTACCGGGACAAAACTATGGCTACACCTTC
>-|TRBJ1-2|-|TRBV6-5
CASTKSQGDGYTF
TGTGCCAGCACCAAAAGTCAGGGTGATGGCTACACCTTC
>-|TRBJ1-5|-|TRBV2
CASSVRGGRGQGWQPQHF
TGTGCCAGCAGTGTTCGTGGGGGGCGGGGGCAGGGCTGGCAGCCCCAGCATTTT
>-|TRBJ2-1|TRBD2|TRBV5-1
CASSLASGDSYNEQFF
TGCGCCAGCAGCTTGGCCAGCGGGGATTCATACAATGAGCAGTTCTTC